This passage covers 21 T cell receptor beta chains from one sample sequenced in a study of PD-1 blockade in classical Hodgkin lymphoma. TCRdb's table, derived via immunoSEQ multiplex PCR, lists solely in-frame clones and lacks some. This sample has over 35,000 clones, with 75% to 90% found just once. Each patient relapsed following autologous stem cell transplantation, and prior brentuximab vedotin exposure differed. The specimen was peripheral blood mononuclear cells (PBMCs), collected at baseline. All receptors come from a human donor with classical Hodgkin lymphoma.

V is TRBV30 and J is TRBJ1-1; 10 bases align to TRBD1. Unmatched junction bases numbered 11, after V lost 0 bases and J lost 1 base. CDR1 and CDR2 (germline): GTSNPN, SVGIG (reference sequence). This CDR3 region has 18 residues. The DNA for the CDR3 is TGTGCCTGGAGTGTACGGAGGGGGACAGGGGCTCGGAACACTGAAGCTTTCTTT. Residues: CAWSVRRGTGARNTEAFF.

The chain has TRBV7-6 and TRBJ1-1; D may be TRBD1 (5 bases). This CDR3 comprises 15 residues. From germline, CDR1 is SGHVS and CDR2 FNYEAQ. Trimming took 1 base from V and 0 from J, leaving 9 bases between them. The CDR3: CASSLVGTMNTEAFF. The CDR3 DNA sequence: TGTGCCAGCAGCTTAGTTGGGACCATGAACACTGAAGCTTTCTTT.

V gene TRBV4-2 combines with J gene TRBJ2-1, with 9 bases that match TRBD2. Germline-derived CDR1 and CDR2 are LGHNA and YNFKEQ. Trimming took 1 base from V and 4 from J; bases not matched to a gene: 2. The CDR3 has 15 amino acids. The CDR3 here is CASSQGLAGYNEQFF. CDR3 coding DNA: TGTGCCAGCAGCCAAGGTCTAGCGGGGTACAATGAGCAGTTCTTC.

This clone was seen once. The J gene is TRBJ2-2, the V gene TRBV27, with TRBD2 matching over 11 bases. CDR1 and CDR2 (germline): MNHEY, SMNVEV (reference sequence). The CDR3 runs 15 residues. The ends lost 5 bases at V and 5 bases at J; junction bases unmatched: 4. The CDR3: CASSQLAGATGELFF. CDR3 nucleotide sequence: TGTGCCAGCAGTCAACTAGCGGGAGCGACCGGGGAGCTGTTTTTT.

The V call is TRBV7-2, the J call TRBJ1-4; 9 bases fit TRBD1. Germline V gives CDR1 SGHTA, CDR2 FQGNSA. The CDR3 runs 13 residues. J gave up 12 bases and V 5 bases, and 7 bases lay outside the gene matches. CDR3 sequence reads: CASSRTQGAELFF. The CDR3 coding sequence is TGTGCCAGCAGCCGGACACAGGGGGCGGAACTGTTTTTT.

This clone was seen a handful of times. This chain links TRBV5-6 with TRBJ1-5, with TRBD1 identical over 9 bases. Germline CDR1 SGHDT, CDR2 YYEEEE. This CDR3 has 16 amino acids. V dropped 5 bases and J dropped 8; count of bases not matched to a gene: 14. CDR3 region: CASSQTGGEWNEPQHF. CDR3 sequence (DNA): TGTGCCAGCAGTCAAACAGGGGGCGAATGGAATGAGCCCCAGCATTTT.

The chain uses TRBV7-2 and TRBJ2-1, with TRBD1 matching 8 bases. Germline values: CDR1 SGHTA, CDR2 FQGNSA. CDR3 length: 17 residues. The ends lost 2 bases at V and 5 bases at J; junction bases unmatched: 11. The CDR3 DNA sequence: TGTGCCAGCAGCTTATACTCAAGGACAGGGCTCCACAATGAGCAGTTCTTC. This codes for CASSLYSRTGLHNEQFF.

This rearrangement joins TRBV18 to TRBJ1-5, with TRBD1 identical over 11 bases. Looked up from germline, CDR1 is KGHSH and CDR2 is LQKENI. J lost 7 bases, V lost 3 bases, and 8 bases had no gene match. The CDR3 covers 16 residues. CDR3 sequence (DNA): TGTGCCAGCTCACCGCTCCCGGGACAGGGGGGACAGCCCCAGCATTTT. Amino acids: CASSPLPGQGGQPQHF.

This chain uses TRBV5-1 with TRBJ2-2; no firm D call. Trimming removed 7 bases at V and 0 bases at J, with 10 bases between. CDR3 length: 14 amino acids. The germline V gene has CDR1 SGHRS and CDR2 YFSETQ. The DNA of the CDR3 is TGCGCCAGCGGTTCTCGGGCGAACACCGGGGAGCTGTTTTTT. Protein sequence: CASGSRANTGELFF.

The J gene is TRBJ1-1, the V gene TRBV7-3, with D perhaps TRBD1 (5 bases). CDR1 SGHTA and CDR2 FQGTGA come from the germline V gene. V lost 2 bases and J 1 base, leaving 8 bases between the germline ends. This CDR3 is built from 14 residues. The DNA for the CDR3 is TGTGCCAGCAGCTTAGGGGGATCGAACACTGAAGCTTTCTTT. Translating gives CASSLGGSNTEAFF. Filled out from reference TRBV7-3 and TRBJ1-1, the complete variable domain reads GAGVSQTPSNKVTEKGKYVELRCDPISGHTALYWYRQSLGQGPEFLIYFQGTGAADDSGLPNDRFFAVRPEGSVSTLKIQRTERGDSAVYLCASSLGGSNTEAFFGQGTRLTVV.

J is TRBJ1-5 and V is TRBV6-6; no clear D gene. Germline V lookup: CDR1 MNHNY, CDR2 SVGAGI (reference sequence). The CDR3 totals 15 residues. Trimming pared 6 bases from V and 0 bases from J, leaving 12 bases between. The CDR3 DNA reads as TGTGCCAGCAGCCTCGACGGATATAGCAATCAGCCCCAGCATTTT. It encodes CASSLDGYSNQPQHF.

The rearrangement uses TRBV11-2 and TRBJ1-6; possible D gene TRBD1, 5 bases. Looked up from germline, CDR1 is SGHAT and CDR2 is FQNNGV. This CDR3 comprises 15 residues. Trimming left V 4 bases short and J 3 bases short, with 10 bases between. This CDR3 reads CASSSTTVYNSPLHF. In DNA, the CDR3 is TGTGCCAGCAGCTCCACGACAGTCTATAATTCACCCCTCCACTTT.

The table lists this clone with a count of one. The CDR3 sequence: CASSEQGSGRKEQYF. Here the CDR3 DNA reads TGTGCCAGCAGTGAACAAGGTAGCGGGAGGAAAGAGCAGTACTTC. The chain combines TRBV6-1 with TRBJ2-7, with 10 bases matching TRBD2. The germline gives CDR1 MNHNS, CDR2 SASEGT. The ends lost 2 bases at V and 7 bases at J; junction bases unmatched: 8. The CDR3 loop spans 15 amino acids.

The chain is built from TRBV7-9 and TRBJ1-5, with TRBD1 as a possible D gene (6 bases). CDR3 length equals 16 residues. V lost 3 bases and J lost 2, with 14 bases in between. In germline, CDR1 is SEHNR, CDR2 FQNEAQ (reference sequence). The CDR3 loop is CASSLDGGQGNQPQHF. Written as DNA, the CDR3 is TGTGCCAGCAGCTTGGATGGGGGGCAAGGCAATCAGCCCCAGCATTTT.

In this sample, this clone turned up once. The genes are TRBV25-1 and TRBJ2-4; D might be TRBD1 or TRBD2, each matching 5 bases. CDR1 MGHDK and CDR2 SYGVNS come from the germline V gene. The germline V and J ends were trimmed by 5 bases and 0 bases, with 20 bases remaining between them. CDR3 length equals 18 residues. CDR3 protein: CASSPPGTSSLAKNIQYF. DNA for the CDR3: TGTGCCAGCAGTCCCCCCGGGACCTCTAGTCTAGCCAAAAACATTCAGTACTTC.

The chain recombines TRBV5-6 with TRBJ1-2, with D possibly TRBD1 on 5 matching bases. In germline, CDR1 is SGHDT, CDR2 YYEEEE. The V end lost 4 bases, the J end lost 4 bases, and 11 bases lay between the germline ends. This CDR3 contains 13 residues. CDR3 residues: CASSPGRSYGYTF. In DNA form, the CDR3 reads TGTGCCAGCAGCCCGGGACGGAGCTATGGCTACACCTTC.

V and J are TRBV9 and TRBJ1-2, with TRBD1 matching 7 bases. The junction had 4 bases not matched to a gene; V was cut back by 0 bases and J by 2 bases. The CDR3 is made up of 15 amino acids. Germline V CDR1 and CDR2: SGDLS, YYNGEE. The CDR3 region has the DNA TGTGCCAGCAGCGTAGGCCAGGGGGGCAACTATGGCTACACCTTC. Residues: CASSVGQGGNYGYTF.

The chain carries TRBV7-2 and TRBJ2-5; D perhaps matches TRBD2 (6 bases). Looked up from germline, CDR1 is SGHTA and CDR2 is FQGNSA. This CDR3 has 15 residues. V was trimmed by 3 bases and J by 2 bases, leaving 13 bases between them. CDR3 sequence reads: CASSLGGRLQETQYF. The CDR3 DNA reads TGTGCCAGCAGCTTGGGGGGACGGTTACAAGAGACCCAGTACTTC.

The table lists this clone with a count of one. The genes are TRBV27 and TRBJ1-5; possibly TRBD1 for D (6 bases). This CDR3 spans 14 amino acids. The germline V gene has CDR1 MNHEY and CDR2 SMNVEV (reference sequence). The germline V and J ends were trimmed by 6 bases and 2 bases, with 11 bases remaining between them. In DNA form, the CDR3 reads TGTGCCAGCAGGATGTCAGGGGGCAATCAGCCCCAGCATTTT. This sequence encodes CASRMSGGNQPQHF.

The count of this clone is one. The CDR3 loop is CAIRDGTSYEQYF. The DNA of the CDR3 is TGTGCCATACGGGACGGGACTTCCTACGAGCAGTACTTC. The chain couples TRBV10-3 to TRBJ2-7, with D maybe TRBD2 (6 bases). The CDR3 is 13 residues long. CDR1 is ENHRY, CDR2 SYGVKD, per germline. The germline V and J ends were trimmed by 9 bases and 1 base, with 13 bases remaining between them.

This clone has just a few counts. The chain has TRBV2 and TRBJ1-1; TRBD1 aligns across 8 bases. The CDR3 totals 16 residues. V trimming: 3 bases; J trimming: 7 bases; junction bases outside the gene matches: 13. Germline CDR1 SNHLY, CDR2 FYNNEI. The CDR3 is CASSDLPGQEFVEAFF. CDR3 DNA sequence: TGTGCCAGCAGTGACCTCCCGGGACAGGAGTTTGTTGAAGCTTTCTTT.